These T cell receptor beta chains were read from a single sample in a study of T cell responses to AZD1222 COVID-19 vaccine. Clones were sequenced by immunoSEQ multiplex PCR, and TCRdb holds only the in-frame ones, with some missing. The sample lists about 120,000 clones, over 70% occurring once. Source: peripheral blood, taken on day 0 of AZD1222 vaccination. The receptors here all came from an adult in good health. The CDR3 runs from the conserved cysteine through the conserved F or W. The D gene is left open where the match is weak. Expanded clones are given a class, and other clones once, few, many or no size at all.

NA	NA	TRBJ1-3	TRBV7-2	CASSRTAGNTIYF	TGTGCCAGCAGCCGGACAGCTGGAAACACCATATATTTT
NA	NA	TRBJ2-1	TRBV12-5	CASGPRWGDNEQFF	TGTGCTAGTGGTCCCCGGTGGGGGGACAATGAGCAGTTCTTC
TRBD1	NA	TRBJ1-2	TRBV19	CASTGTDSSYTF	TGTGCCAGTACCGGGACAGACTCTAGCTACACCTTC
NA	NA	TRBJ1-5	TRBV6-2/TRBV6-3	CASSGRGRYSNQPQHF	TGTGCCAGCAGTGGACGGGGGAGATATAGCAATCAGCCCCAGCATTTT
TRBD1	few	TRBJ1-2	TRBV11-3	CASSQDRGQVGYTF	TGTGCCAGCAGCCAAGACAGGGGGCAGGTTGGCTACACCTTC
TRBD1	NA	TRBJ1-5	TRBV7-2	CASSLVQGSNQPQHF	TGTGCCAGCAGCTTGGTACAGGGGAGCAATCAGCCCCAGCATTTT
NA	NA	TRBJ1-1	TRBV19	CASSAGSSLNTEAFF	TGTGCCAGTAGTGCAGGGAGTTCATTGAACACTGAAGCTTTCTTT
NA	NA	TRBJ1-1	TRBV3-1/TRBV3-2	CASSPPQIGTEAFF	TGTGCCAGCAGCCCACCTCAAATCGGCACTGAAGCTTTCTTT
TRBD1	NA	TRBJ1-4	TRBV30	CACGQGEEKLFF	TGTGCCTGTGGACAGGGGGAAGAAAAACTGTTTTTT
NA	NA	TRBJ1-1	TRBV6-5	CASSYGTPKTEAFF	TGTGCCAGCAGTTACGGGACACCAAAAACTGAAGCTTTCTTT
NA	NA	TRBJ2-3	TRBV5-1	CASSLDGSSTDTQYF	TGCGCCAGCAGCTTGGACGGGTCAAGCACAGATACGCAGTATTTT
TRBD1	NA	TRBJ2-7	TRBV3-1/TRBV3-2	CASSQVGTGSHEQYF	TGTGCCAGCAGCCAAGTTGGGACAGGATCCCACGAGCAGTACTTC
NA	once	TRBJ2-5	TRBV6-5	CASSYSLGETQYF	TGTGCCAGCAGTTACTCCCTGGGGGAGACCCAGTACTTC
NA	NA	TRBJ2-1	TRBV2	CASSYEQGRDNEQFF	TGTGCCAGCAGCTACGAACAGGGAAGGGACAATGAGCAGTTCTTC
TRBD2	NA	TRBJ2-1	TRBV7-9	CASSRAGTEQFF	TGTGCCAGCAGTAGAGCGGGGACGGAGCAGTTCTTC
NA	NA	TRBJ2-3	TRBV27	CASSSRSGGSTDTQYF	TGTGCCAGCAGTTCCCGATCCGGGGGTAGCACAGATACGCAGTATTTT
TRBD2	NA	TRBJ2-1	TRBV2	CASSPRGGEQFF	TGTGCCAGCAGTCCTCGGGGGGGTGAGCAGTTCTTC
TRBD1	NA	TRBJ1-2	TRBV2	CASSKETGQERGYTF	TGTGCCAGCAGTAAAGAGACAGGACAGGAGCGCGGCTACACCTTC
NA	NA	TRBJ1-3	TRBV6-5	CASSYGGQPGNTIYF	TGTGCCAGCAGTTACGGTGGACAACCTGGAAACACCATATATTTT
TRBD2	NA	TRBJ2-5	TRBV15	CATSRAGTSEETQYF	TGTGCCACCAGCAGAGCCGGGACTAGCGAAGAGACCCAGTACTTC
NA	NA	TRBJ1-3	TRBV7-6	CASSPRNSFSGNTIYF	TGTGCCAGCAGCCCGAGGAACAGCTTCTCTGGAAACACCATATATTTT
TRBD1	NA	TRBJ2-5	TRBV23-1	CASSQFSQGAKGQETQYF	TGCGCCAGCAGTCAATTTTCACAGGGGGCTAAGGGCCAAGAGACCCAGTACTTC
TRBD2	NA	TRBJ2-5	TRBV5-1	CASSLGLSAGGPRTETQYF	TGCGCCAGCAGCTTAGGGCTCTCGGCGGGGGGCCCAAGAACGGAGACCCAGTACTTC
TRBD2	once	TRBJ2-1	TRBV9	CASSVGLAGHSSSYNEQFF	TGTGCCAGCAGCGTAGGTTTAGCGGGCCACTCCAGCTCCTACAATGAGCAGTTCTTC
TRBD2	NA	TRBJ2-2	TRBV29-1	CSVTGLAGGFTGELFF	TGCAGCGTGACGGGCTTAGCGGGAGGATTCACCGGGGAGCTGTTTTTT
TRBD2	NA	TRBJ2-4	TRBV5-1	CASSTGRAGGPITKNIQYF	TGCGCCAGCAGCACCGGACGGGCGGGAGGGCCGATAACCAAAAACATTCAGTACTTC
TRBD1	NA	TRBJ1-6	TRBV9	CASSVGQGDSPLHF	TGTGCCAGCAGCGTCGGACAGGGGGATTCACCCCTCCACTTT
TRBD1	once	TRBJ1-2	TRBV6-5	CASRQPTGGDYGYTF	TGTGCCAGCAGACAGCCTACAGGGGGCGACTATGGCTACACCTTC
NA	few	TRBJ1-5	TRBV12-3/TRBV12-4	CASSFDNQPQHF	TGTGCCAGCAGTTTCGACAATCAGCCCCAGCATTTT
NA	NA	TRBJ1-2	TRBV28	CASRREQVGGYTF	TGTGCCAGCAGAAGGGAGCAAGTTGGTGGCTACACCTTC
TRBD1	NA	TRBJ1-2	TRBV20-1	CSARVPGGYTF	TGCAGTGCTAGAGTACCAGGGGGATACACCTTC
NA	once	TRBJ1-2	TRBV15	CATSESGLTHYGYTF	TGTGCCACCAGCGAGTCAGGCCTCACCCACTATGGCTACACCTTC
NA	NA	TRBJ1-5	TRBV19	CASSIDPPDSLRPQHF	TGTGCCAGTAGTATAGATCCCCCCGACAGTTTACGGCCCCAGCATTTT
NA	NA	TRBJ1-3	TRBV18	CASSPPQGAGNTIYF	TGTGCCAGCTCACCACCCCAGGGAGCCGGAAACACCATATATTTT
TRBD1	NA	TRBJ1-5	TRBV28	CASSQPRQGGDQPQHF	TGTGCCAGCAGCCAACCCCGACAGGGGGGCGATCAGCCCCAGCATTTT
NA	NA	TRBJ1-2	TRBV11-1	CASSSDRNYGYTF	TGTGCCAGCAGCTCAGACAGGAACTATGGCTACACCTTC
NA	NA	TRBJ1-2	TRBV27	CASSRGGGAYGYTF	TGTGCCAGCTCACGCGGCGGAGGAGCCTATGGCTACACCTTC
TRBD1	NA	TRBJ1-1	TRBV18	CASSLTTGVNTEAFF	TGTGCCAGCTCACTAACTACAGGGGTGAACACTGAAGCTTTCTTT
NA	NA	TRBJ2-7	TRBV18	CASATVEGGSSYEQYF	TGTGCCAGCGCGACGGTAGAGGGGGGGAGCTCCTACGAGCAGTACTTC
NA	few	TRBJ1-3	TRBV2	CASWGGWNSGNTIYF	TGTGCCAGCTGGGGGGGGTGGAACTCTGGAAACACCATATATTTT
NA	NA	TRBJ1-2	TRBV7-9	CASTPGIEANYGYTF	TGTGCCAGCACCCCTGGTATAGAGGCTAACTATGGCTACACCTTC
TRBD2	NA	TRBJ2-1	TRBV29-1	CSAGLAGISYNEQFF	TGCAGCGCGGGACTAGCGGGTATCTCCTACAATGAGCAGTTCTTC
NA	NA	TRBJ1-2	TRBV24-1	CATSDSGRFNYGYTF	TGTGCCACCAGTGACTCGGGACGGTTTAACTATGGCTACACCTTC
TRBD1	NA	TRBJ1-2	TRBV14	CASSSAGTGGNTF	TGTGCCAGCAGCTCAGCCGGGACAGGGGGGAACACCTTC
TRBD2	few	TRBJ2-1	TRBV18	CASSPPGLAGGNEQFF	TGTGCCAGCTCACCACCGGGACTAGCGGGAGGGAATGAGCAGTTCTTC
TRBD2	NA	TRBJ2-5	TRBV20-1	CSASKREGIETQYF	TGCAGTGCGAGTAAGCGGGAGGGGATAGAGACCCAGTACTTC
NA	NA	TRBJ2-7	TRBV20-1	CSGKWGNEQYF	TGCAGTGGGAAGTGGGGGAACGAGCAGTACTTC
NA	NA	TRBJ2-5	TRBV5-1	CASSPQPQETQYF	TGCGCCAGCAGCCCCCAGCCCCAAGAGACCCAGTACTTC
NA	NA	TRBJ2-1	TRBV27	CASSRARLAFANNEQFF	TGTGCCAGCTCTAGGGCCAGGCTAGCCTTTGCTAACAATGAGCAGTTCTTC
TRBD2	NA	TRBJ2-3	TRBV10-3	CAISVLAGSDTQYF	TGTGCCATCAGTGTTCTAGCGGGGTCAGATACGCAGTATTTT
NA	NA	TRBJ1-5	TRBV2	CASSGEGREPQHF	TGTGCCAGCAGCGGGGAGGGTCGAGAGCCCCAGCATTTT
NA	once	TRBJ2-1	TRBV12-5	CASGEPLAEYNEQFF	TGTGCTAGTGGAGAACCCCTAGCAGAATACAATGAGCAGTTCTTC
NA	NA	TRBJ1-6	TRBV2	CASRSSRSSYNSPLHF	TGTGCCAGCCGTAGCTCAAGGAGCTCCTATAATTCACCCCTCCACTTT
NA	NA	TRBJ1-6	TRBV28	CASRSWGNNSPLHF	TGTGCCAGCCGCTCGTGGGGGAATAATTCACCCCTCCACTTT
NA	NA	TRBJ1-5	TRBV7-2	CASSLVGFQPQHF	TGTGCCAGCAGCTTAGTGGGCTTTCAGCCCCAGCATTTT
NA	NA	TRBJ1-2	TRBV7-3	CASSLSRRGERDGYTF	TGTGCCAGCAGCTTAAGTCGCCGGGGGGAAAGAGATGGCTACACCTTC
NA	NA	TRBJ2-7	TRBV30	CAYGRSYEQYF	TGTGCCTATGGACGATCCTACGAGCAGTACTTC
NA	once	TRBJ1-1	TRBV11-3	CASSLDGRAGSTEAFF	TGTGCCAGCAGCTTAGATGGTCGGGCAGGGAGCACTGAAGCTTTCTTT
TRBD2	NA	TRBJ2-3	TRBV24-1	CATSDPLAGGPDTQYF	TGTGCCACCAGTGACCCACTAGCGGGGGGGCCTGATACGCAGTATTTT